This TCR beta chain was identified in a study of T cell responses to AZD1222 COVID-19 vaccine. Overall study findings and caveats: A reported finding is that nearly half of spike-specific TCRs target unmutated variant regions. Dominant CD4 TCR responses targeted spike regions 160-218 and 743-854. Donors were mostly white British, more females; clonal diversity possibly underestimated. The peak T cell response came first, and repertoires were sampled only after it.

CDR1 is SGHKS, CDR2 YYEKEE, per germline (reference sequence). After removal of 2 bases from V and 1 base from J, the junction contained 14 bases not matched to a gene. CDR3 length: 19 amino acids. Note on this clone: The antigen remains unidentified.

The table came from immunoSEQ multiplex PCR; TCRdb's copy has only in-frame clones and leaves some out. The sample records 110,000 to 150,000 clones, more than 85% being singletons. The chain combines TRBV5-5 with TRBJ1-1, with 10 bases lining up with TRBD1. This TCR was sampled from an adult in good health. The sequences come from peripheral blood, collected on day 0 of MenACWY control vaccination. In nucleotides, the CDR3 is TGTGCCAGCAGCTTAACCGGGACAGGGGCGTCTAGAAAGAACACTGAAGCTTTCTTT. Translated: CASSLTGTGASRKNTEAFF. Full variable domain (outside the CDR3, taken from reference TRBV5-5 and TRBJ1-1): DAGVTQSPTHLIKTRGQQVTLRCSPISGHKSVSWYQQVLGQGPQFIFQYYEKEERGRGNFPDRFSARQFPNYSSELNVNALLLGDSALYLCASSLTGTGASRKNTEAFFGQGTRLTVV.